The rows below give T cell receptor beta chains drawn from one sample of a study of OX40 agonist ivuxolimab in advanced cancers. Measured with immunoSEQ multiplex PCR; TCRdb has only the in-frame clones, and not every one. The table has some 90,000 clones, about 90% seen once. The source was CD4+ or CD8+ T cells sorted from blood, collected in a trial of the OX40 agonist ivuxolimab. Receptors were obtained from an adult with an advanced solid tumor such as melanoma, head and neck, liver or kidney cancer. The CDR3 runs from the conserved cysteine through the conserved F or W. A D gene is named only where the DNA matches it firmly. Clone size is stated in some rows and not others, as once, few, many or a class when expanded.

clone_size,d_call,v_call,j_call,cdr3_nt,cdr3_aa
.,TRBD1,TRBV11-2,TRBJ1-3,TGTGCCAGCAGCTTAGGACAGGGGGCCGCTGGAAACACCATATATTTT,CASSLGQGAAGNTIYF
.,TRBD1,TRBV10-3,TRBJ1-1,TGTGCCATCAGCCCGGGACAGGGCTTTTTGAAAACTGAAGCTTTCTTT,CAISPGQGFLKTEAFF
.,TRBD2,TRBV11-1,TRBJ2-1,TGTGCCAGCAGCACTAGCGGGAGGGTCTACAATGAGCAGTTCTTC,CASSTSGRVYNEQFF
.,.,TRBV11-3,TRBJ2-1,TGTGCCAGCAGCGACAGGGGTAGGCTAGCGGGACGCCATGAGCAGTTCTTC,CASSDRGRLAGRHEQFF
.,.,TRBV2,TRBJ2-7,TGTGCCAGCAGTGTTGGACTACCCCCCTACGAGCAGTACTTC,CASSVGLPPYEQYF
.,TRBD1,TRBV11-3,TRBJ2-7,TGTGCCAGCAGCTTAGATGGCAGGGGGTTCTACGAGCAGTACTTC,CASSLDGRGFYEQYF
.,.,TRBV21-1,TRBJ1-1,TGTGCCAGCAGCACAGTAAAAGGGGGGACAGGGAGAGGGTATTCGAACACTGAAGCTTTCTTT,CASSTVKGGTGRGYSNTEAFF
.,TRBD2,TRBV6-6,TRBJ2-2,TGTGCCAGCACCGGACTAGCGGGAGCGACCGGGGAGCTGTTTTTT,CASTGLAGATGELFF
.,.,TRBV5-1,TRBJ2-7,TGCGCCAGCAGCTTGGCCTCCGAGCAGTACTTC,CASSLASEQYF
few,.,TRBV4-2,TRBJ1-1,TGTGCCAGCAGCCAAGGGACAGCCCAGGATCGGGCTTTCTTT,CASSQGTAQDRAFF
.,TRBD1,TRBV11-3,TRBJ2-1,TGTGCCAGCAGCTCTTCACAGGGGGCGTTTGTCTTC,CASSSSQGAFVF
.,.,TRBV20-1,TRBJ1-1,TGCAGTGGCATTCGGTGGACTGAAGCTTTCTTT,CSGIRWTEAFF
.,TRBD2,TRBV19,TRBJ2-2,TGTGCCAGTACTCAAACTAGCGGGAGTAGGACCGGGGAGCTGTTTTTT,CASTQTSGSRTGELFF
.,TRBD1,TRBV6-6,TRBJ2-7,TGTGCCAGCAGACAAGGACAGGGGGCTGAGCAGTACTTC,CASRQGQGAEQYF
few,TRBD1,TRBV19,TRBJ1-5,TGTGCCAGTCATCAGGGGGGCGCGGTTCAGCCCCAGCATTTT,CASHQGGAVQPQHF
.,TRBD2,TRBV27,TRBJ2-1,TGTGCCAGCAGTCCGCCTTTTTTTGCGGGAGAGGACAATGAGCAGTTCTTC,CASSPPFFAGEDNEQFF
.,TRBD1,TRBV7-9,TRBJ2-5,TGTGCCAGCAGCTGGACAGGGCCCCAGGCCCAGTACTTC,CASSWTGPQAQYF
once,.,TRBV6-6,TRBJ2-3,TGTGCCAGCAGTTACTCCCCACGCGGGAGCACAGATACGCAGTATTTT,CASSYSPRGSTDTQYF
.,.,TRBV7-2,TRBJ2-5,TGTGCCAGCAGCTTACATCCCGGGGGGCTAGCCCTCGAATACTTC,CASSLHPGGLALEYF
.,TRBD1,TRBV4-3,TRBJ2-7,TGCGCCAGCAGCCAGGCAAACAGGGGCCTGGGCGAGCAGTACTTC,CASSQANRGLGEQYF
.,TRBD2,TRBV18,TRBJ2-7,TGTGCCAGCTCACCAGAAGGGGAGGGCGAGCAGTACTTC,CASSPEGEGEQYF
.,.,TRBV15,TRBJ2-2,TGTGCCACCGATGGGGGGGGCGATCACACCGGGGAGCTGTTTTTT,CATDGGGDHTGELFF
.,TRBD2,TRBV28,TRBJ2-3,TGTGCCAGCAGTTCTGGACTAGCGGGAATCACAGATACGCAGTATTTT,CASSSGLAGITDTQYF
.,TRBD2,TRBV7-3,TRBJ2-4,TGTGCCAGCAGCGCGACTAGCGGGAGTAACCGGAAGTACTTC,CASSATSGSNRKYF
.,TRBD2,TRBV11-3,TRBJ2-1,TGTGCCAGCAGCCGATCTGGGTGGGAGGGCCCCCCTAATGAGCAGTTCTTC,CASSRSGWEGPPNEQFF
.,.,TRBV19,TRBJ1-2,TGTGCCAGTAGTATGTCCCCTAACCGGGGGGCAGGAGGCTACACCTTC,CASSMSPNRGAGGYTF
.,.,TRBV27,TRBJ2-3,TGTGCCAGCCGACGGGCAGGGACAGATACGCAGTATTTT,CASRRAGTDTQYF
.,TRBD1,TRBV28,TRBJ1-3,TGTGCCAGCAGCAGGACAGGCGGTTCCTCTGGAAACACCATATATTTT,CASSRTGGSSGNTIYF
.,TRBD2,TRBV6-5,TRBJ2-7,TGTGCCAGCAGTTATAGACTAGCGGCCTACGAGCAGTACTTC,CASSYRLAAYEQYF
.,.,TRBV14,TRBJ1-5,TGTGCCAGCAGCCGGACGCACAATCAGCCCCAGCATTTT,CASSRTHNQPQHF
.,.,TRBV5-1,TRBJ2-3,TGCGCCAGCAGCTACAGCTCCCGGTCCACAGATACGCAGTATTTT,CASSYSSRSTDTQYF
.,.,TRBV9,TRBJ1-2,TGTGCCAGCAGCGTAGGTAAAGGAGGCTACACCTTC,CASSVGKGGYTF
.,TRBD1,TRBV19,TRBJ1-1,TGTGCCAGTAGTCCTTACAGGGGGCGTATGGACACTGAAGCTTTCTTT,CASSPYRGRMDTEAFF
once,.,TRBV2,TRBJ1-5,TGTGCCAGCACCCGGACTCCGGGACACGTCCAGCCCCAGCATTTT,CASTRTPGHVQPQHF
.,.,TRBV6-5,TRBJ2-1,TGTGCCGGTTCTACGGGACCATGGGGTGAGCAGTTCTTC,CAGSTGPWGEQFF
.,.,TRBV30,TRBJ2-6,TGTGCCTGGAGTGTAAGGGGCCTCTCTGGGGCCAACGTCCTGACTTTC,CAWSVRGLSGANVLTF
.,TRBD1,TRBV19,TRBJ1-5,TGTGCCAGTACTCCGGGACAGGGGCATCAGCCCCAGCATTTT,CASTPGQGHQPQHF
.,TRBD1,TRBV29-1,TRBJ1-1,TGCAGCACGGACAGGGAAAACACTGAAGCTTTCTTT,CSTDRENTEAFF
.,TRBD1,TRBV11-2,TRBJ2-1,TGTGCCAGCAGCTCCACAGGGGACACCTACAATGAGCAGTTCTTC,CASSSTGDTYNEQFF
.,.,TRBV7-2,TRBJ2-7,TGTGCCAGCAGCTTCTTAACAGGGTCCGTCGAGCAGTACTTC,CASSFLTGSVEQYF
.,.,TRBV9,TRBJ2-2,TGTGCCAGCAGCGTAGCCCACCGTAAGAACACCGGGGAGCTGTTTTTT,CASSVAHRKNTGELFF
.,.,TRBV5-4,TRBJ1-1,TGTGCCAGCAGCTTACTCCAACGGGGCAGGCGGAACACTGAAGCTTTCTTT,CASSLLQRGRRNTEAFF